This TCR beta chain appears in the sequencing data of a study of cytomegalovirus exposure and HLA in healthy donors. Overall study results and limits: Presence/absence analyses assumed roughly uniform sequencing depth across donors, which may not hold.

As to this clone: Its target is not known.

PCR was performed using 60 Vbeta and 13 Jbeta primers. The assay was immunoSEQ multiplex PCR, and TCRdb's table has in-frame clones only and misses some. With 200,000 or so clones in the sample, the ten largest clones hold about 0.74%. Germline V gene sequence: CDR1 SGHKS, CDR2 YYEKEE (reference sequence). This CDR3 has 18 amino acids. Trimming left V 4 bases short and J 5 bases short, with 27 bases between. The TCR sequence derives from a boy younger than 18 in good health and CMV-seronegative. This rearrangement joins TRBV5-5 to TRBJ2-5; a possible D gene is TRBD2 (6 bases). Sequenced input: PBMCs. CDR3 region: CASSLLHISGFKSETQYF. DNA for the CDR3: TGTGCCAGCAGCCTTCTCCATATCAGCGGGTTCAAGTCTGAGACCCAGTACTTC.